The following is a T cell receptor beta chain sequence with its context. The record originates from a study of blood T cell repertoires in COVID-19. Study-level information: Acute-phase and convalescent COVID-19 samples originated in the United States, Italy and Spain. PBMCs, B-cell-depleted T cells, or T cells provided the cDNA or gDNA that made up the material.

Germline CDR1 LGHDT, CDR2 YNNKEL (reference sequence). V was trimmed by 10 bases and J by 5 bases, leaving 11 bases between them. The CDR3 loop spans 12 amino acids. The authors' processing: Amplification of reference gene primers was used by the study to estimate nucleated cell counts. The method was immunoSEQ multiplex PCR; TCRdb's version includes in-frame clones alone and lacks a portion of them. That table is the source of V, J and clone size, and D and trimming were worked out from the DNA. The sample records roughly 250,000 clones, 84% being singletons. The TCR sequence derives from a woman between 35 and 50 years old who had recovered from COVID-19. Sequenced material: peripheral blood. This rearrangement joins TRBV3-1 (or the pseudogene TRBV3-2) to TRBJ1-4, with D hard to call. The CDR3 loop reads CATQSQNEKLFF. CDR3 nucleotides: TGTGCCACCCAATCGCAGAATGAAAAACTGTTTTTT.